These 18 T cell receptor beta chains were all obtained from the same sample, sequenced in a study of OX40 agonist ivuxolimab in advanced cancers. The library was obtained by the immunoSEQ multiplex PCR assay. TCRdb re-hosts the immuneACCESS table, in-frame sequences only. Its copies lack some clones; in the studies checked, an unresolved V gene accounts for under half of them, and the cause for the rest is not known. In this sample the table shows about 63,000 clones, around 85% of which occur a single time. The top ten clonotypes cover around 1% of the sample. The material was CD4+ or CD8+ T cells sorted from blood, obtained in a trial of the OX40 agonist ivuxolimab. The source is an adult with an advanced solid tumor such as melanoma, head and neck, liver or kidney cancer.

The CDR3 DNA follows: TGTGCCAGCAGTGCCGACAGGGGTGGCACTGAAGCTTTCTTT. Residues: CASSADRGGTEAFF. The V and J genes are TRBV6-1 and TRBJ1-1; 8 bases are a match to TRBD1. Germline V gene data show CDR1 as MNHNS and CDR2 as SASEGT. Trimming took 4 bases from V and 4 from J; bases not matched to a gene: 5. The CDR3 is made up of 14 amino acids.

The chain joins TRBV6-1 to TRBJ2-7; possible D gene TRBD1, 6 bases. The CDR3 has 13 residues. The germline V and J ends were trimmed by 4 bases and 5 bases, with 12 bases remaining between them. CDR1 is MNHNS, CDR2 SASEGT, per germline. The CDR3 region is CASSALGTNEQYF. In nucleotides, the CDR3 is TGTGCCAGCAGTGCCCTCGGGACAAACGAGCAGTACTTC.

The chain is built from TRBV5-1 and TRBJ1-1; 9 bases map to TRBD1. This CDR3 spans 13 amino acids. Per germline, CDR1 SGHRS and CDR2 YFSETQ. V was clipped by 4 bases and J by 5 bases; unmatched bases: 3. The CDR3 nucleotides read TGCGCCAGCAGCCCGGGGACAGGGACTGAAGCTTTCTTT. It codes for CASSPGTGTEAFF.

Of note for this clone: The junction shows a germline mismatch at one end, possibly a read error. V usage is TRBV9 and J usage is TRBJ1-6; D gene unclear. CDR3 length: 19 residues. CDR1 and CDR2 (germline): SGDLS, YYNGEE. The CDR3 bases are TGTGCCAGCAGCCCAACCATACGACTTCTGAGCTCCTATAATTCACCCCTCCGCTTT. Amino acid sequence: CASSPTIRLLSSYNSPLRF.

This rearrangement joins TRBV6-5 to TRBJ2-1; 7 positions match TRBD2. The J segment lost 5 bases and the V segment lost 6 bases, leaving 10 bases of the junction unmatched. This CDR3 region has 15 residues. Germline CDR1 MNHEY, CDR2 SVGAGI. The CDR3 DNA reads as TGTGCCAGCAGGCCCTCGAGGCGGGGGAACAATGAGCAGTTCTTC. Its protein is CASRPSRRGNNEQFF.

Concerning this clone: This same CDR3 is encoded by further DNA sequences in the sample. V is TRBV18 and J is TRBJ2-5; D uncertain. Trimming shortened V by 3 bases and J by 2 bases, and 1 base separated the two germline ends. This CDR3 contains 11 residues. Germline CDR1 reads KGHSH; CDR2 reads LQKENI. Here the CDR3 DNA reads TGTGCCAGCTCACCTCAAGAGACCCAGTACTTC. It encodes CASSPQETQYF. The whole variable domain, filled in from reference TRBV18 and TRBJ2-5, reads NAGVMQNPRHLVRRRGQEARLRCSPMKGHSHVYWYRQLPEEGLKFMVYLQKENIIDESGMPKERFSAEFPKEGPSILRIQQVVRGDSAAYFCASSPQETQYFGPGTRLLVL.

The chain has TRBV7-7 and TRBJ2-1, with 7 positions matching TRBD2. The germline CDR1 and CDR2 sequences are SSHAT and FNYEAQ (reference sequence). After removal of 1 base from V and 7 bases from J, the junction contained 7 bases not matched to a gene. The length of the CDR3 is 15 residues. CDR3 bases: TGTGCCAGCAGCTTAGATGGTCTAGCGGTAAATGAGCAGTTCTTC. Translated, it gives CASSLDGLAVNEQFF.

The V gene is TRBV7-2, the J gene TRBJ2-3, with D perhaps being TRBD1 or TRBD2 (7 bases each). CDR3 length: 13 residues. The germline V and J ends were trimmed by 10 bases and 0 bases, with 11 bases remaining between them. Germline V gene sequence: CDR1 SGHTA, CDR2 FQGNSA. CDR3 coding DNA: TGTGCCACTCAGGGGGGGAGCACAGATACGCAGTATTTT. Protein sequence: CATQGGSTDTQYF. Drawing the rest from reference TRBV7-2 and TRBJ2-3, the complete variable domain is GAGVSQSPSNKVTEKGKDVELRCDPISGHTALYWYRQSLGQGLEFLIYFQGNSAPDKSGLPSDRFSAERTGGSVSTLTIQRTQQEDSAVYLCATQGGSTDTQYFGPGTRLTVL.

J is TRBJ2-7 and V is TRBV6-1; 7 nucleotides match TRBD1. The ends lost 4 bases at V and 3 bases at J; junction bases unmatched: 3. This CDR3 comprises 13 residues. Germline V lookup: CDR1 MNHNS, CDR2 SASEGT. CDR3 sequence reads: CASSAGTVYEQYF. The DNA of the CDR3 is TGTGCCAGCAGTGCCGGGACAGTCTACGAGCAGTACTTC.

This rearrangement joins TRBV14 to TRBJ2-5; possible D gene TRBD2, 6 bases. With 3 bases removed from V and 8 bases from J, the gap between germline ends came to 13 bases. The V gene's germline CDR1 is SGHDN and CDR2 FVKESK. This CDR3 has 13 amino acids. The CDR3 DNA follows: TGTGCCAGCAGCCAGTCAGCCGGGACTACCCAGTACTTC. Translation gives CASSQSAGTTQYF.

The genes are TRBV30 and TRBJ1-1; a possible D gene is TRBD1 (5 bases). Trimming took 5 bases from V and 8 from J, leaving 12 bases between them. Germline CDR1 reads GTSNPN; CDR2 reads SVGIG (reference sequence). The CDR3 covers 11 residues. The CDR3 is CAWGGTVEAFF. CDR3 sequence (DNA): TGTGCCTGGGGGGGGACCGTAGAAGCTTTCTTT.

This chain links TRBV4-1 with TRBJ1-6, with 7 bases lining up with TRBD1. The CDR3 consists of 17 residues. V lost 2 bases and J lost 7; bases outside the gene matches: 11. The germline V gene has CDR1 MGHRA and CDR2 YSYEKL. The CDR3 region has the DNA TGCGCCAGCAGCCAACCCACAGGGGTTCTGCTGAATTCACCCCTCCACTTT. Amino acid sequence: CASSQPTGVLLNSPLHF.

CDR3 amino acids: CASSPRAGKTGELFF. DNA of the CDR3: TGTGCCAGCAGTCCCCGGGCAGGGAAAACCGGGGAGCTGTTTTTT. The chain couples TRBV11-3 to TRBJ2-2; the D gene is possibly TRBD1 (5 bases). The CDR3 length is 15 residues. Trimming removed 6 bases from V and 5 bases from J, with 16 bases in between. The germline gives CDR1 SGHNT, CDR2 YENEEA.

The rearrangement joins TRBV5-1 to TRBJ2-4; D not certain. Germline CDR1 reads SGHRS; CDR2 reads YFSETQ. The CDR3 spans 16 residues. V lost 4 bases, J lost 7 bases, and 21 bases lay in between. CDR3 region: CASSVDISPLRNIQYF. The CDR3 coding sequence is TGCGCCAGCAGCGTAGACATCTCCCCCCTTAGGAACATTCAGTACTTC.

V and J are TRBV6-5 and TRBJ2-7, with D tentatively TRBD1 (5 bases). V was trimmed by 6 bases and J by 3 bases, leaving 12 bases between them. This CDR3 region has 13 residues. Germline assignment: CDR1 MNHEY and CDR2 SVGAGI. As DNA, the CDR3 is TGTGCCAGCAGCTATGACAGAAGCTACGAGCAGTACTTC. Residues: CASSYDRSYEQYF.

The chain employs TRBV5-1 and TRBJ1-1; D might be TRBD1 (6 bases). This CDR3 is 15 amino acids long. CDR1 and CDR2 from the germline V gene are SGHRS and YFSETQ. The ends were cut back, 4 bases at V and 1 base at J, with 14 bases in the middle. The CDR3 region is CASSLDRWENTEAFF. As DNA, the CDR3 is TGCGCCAGCAGCCTCGACAGGTGGGAGAACACTGAAGCTTTCTTT.

The chain combines TRBV7-8 with TRBJ2-3, with TRBD1 as a possible D gene (6 bases). This CDR3 spans 13 amino acids. Germline V lookup: CDR1 SGHVS, CDR2 FQNEAQ. The V end was cut by 5 bases, the J end by 6 bases, with 12 bases between. The CDR3 region is CASSQTQGDTQYF. The CDR3 DNA reads as TGTGCCAGCAGCCAGACCCAGGGGGATACGCAGTATTTT.

The V call is TRBV29-1, the J call TRBJ1-4; 9 nucleotides match TRBD1. J was trimmed by 6 bases and V by 7 bases; bases with no gene match: 6. The germline V gene encodes CDR1 SQVTM and CDR2 ANQGSEA. This CDR3 contains 13 residues. The chain's CDR3 is CSGGGQGHEKLFF. In DNA form, the CDR3 reads TGCAGCGGTGGGGGACAGGGTCATGAAAAACTGTTTTTT. The complete variable domain, with remaining parts taken from reference TRBV29-1 and TRBJ1-4, reads SAVISQKPSRDICQRGTSLTIQCQVDSQVTMMFWYRQQPGQSLTLIATANQGSEATYESGFVIDKFPISRPNLTFSTLTVSNMSPEDSSIYLCSGGGQGHEKLFFGSGTQLSVL.